Each of the 15 T cell receptor beta chains below was sequenced from the same sample in a study of technical replicates of blood from a few donors. The data were produced by immunoSEQ multiplex PCR, yet TCRdb's version contains in-frame clones alone and is incomplete. This table has 44,000 or so clones, about 93% appearing once. The sample comprised PBMCs. These receptors came from a human donor in good health. Some clones in this sample may be carry-over from other donors' samples.

The genes are TRBV7-3 and TRBJ1-2; TRBD1 matches 9 bases. Germline V gives CDR1 SGHTA, CDR2 FQGTGA. The CDR3 runs to 14 residues. V shed 3 bases, J shed 7 bases, and the junction held 6 bases outside the gene matches. This CDR3 reads CASSLTGGEAGYTF. The CDR3 DNA sequence: TGTGCCAGCAGCTTGACAGGGGGTGAGGCTGGCTACACCTTC.

This clone was detected only a few times. The chain carries TRBV7-3 and TRBJ2-3; D is possibly TRBD2 (7 bases). Germline assignment: CDR1 SGHTA and CDR2 FQGTGA. V shed 1 base and J shed 4 bases, with 12 bases lying between them. The length of the CDR3 is 15 residues. The CDR3 DNA follows: TGTGCCAGCAGCTTAAGGATCGGGGGGCCAGATACGCAGTATTTT. It is translated as CASSLRIGGPDTQYF.

The chain joins TRBV9 to TRBJ2-3; 8 bases map to TRBD1. Trimming removed 3 bases from V and 7 bases from J; junction bases left unmatched: 4. This CDR3 comprises 13 residues. The germline V gene encodes CDR1 SGDLS and CDR2 YYNGEE. The CDR3 DNA follows: TGTGCCAGCAGCGGAAGACAGGGGAATACGCAGTATTTT. The encoded protein is CASSGRQGNTQYF.

V usage is TRBV7-2 and J usage is TRBJ2-1, with D tentatively TRBD2 (6 bases). Trimming stripped 4 bases from V and 9 bases from J, with 13 bases between. In germline, CDR1 is SGHTA, CDR2 FQGNSA. The length of the CDR3 is 13 residues. DNA of the CDR3: TGTGCCAGCAGCTCCCCGGGACTTTCTGAGCAGTTCTTC. It yields the protein CASSSPGLSEQFF.

The chain couples TRBV9 to TRBJ2-2; TRBD1 matches at 9 bases. Germline V gives CDR1 SGDLS, CDR2 YYNGEE. V gave up 4 bases and J gave up 8 bases; unmatched junction bases: 6. The CDR3 is made up of 14 amino acids. The CDR3 DNA follows: TGTGCCAGCAGCCCCGGGACAGGGCCTGGGGAGCTGTTTTTT. It is translated as CASSPGTGPGELFF.

This clone was seen more than once but under ten times. The chain recombines TRBV5-1 with TRBJ1-6; D not resolved. This CDR3 spans 14 amino acids. The germline gives CDR1 SGHRS, CDR2 YFSETQ. V was clipped by 4 bases and J by 8 bases, with 13 bases between them. CDR3 sequence reads: CASSAGGGYSPLHF. In DNA, the CDR3 is TGCGCCAGCAGCGCGGGAGGCGGGTATTCACCCCTCCACTTT.

The rearrangement links TRBV2 to TRBJ1-2; no definite D call. V was clipped by 2 bases and J by 4 bases, with 11 bases between them. The CDR3 covers 14 residues. Germline CDR1 and CDR2: SNHLY and FYNNEI. DNA of the CDR3: TGTGCCAGCAGTGAAATGGGCGGAGGCTATGGCTACACCTTC. Protein sequence: CASSEMGGGYGYTF.

The chain combines TRBV7-6 with TRBJ2-1, with 8 bases fitting TRBD2. The CDR3 is made up of 16 amino acids. Germline V gene sequence: CDR1 SGHVS, CDR2 FNYEAQ. V shed 5 bases and J 6 bases; nucleotides not matched to a gene: 12. The CDR3 DNA sequence: TGTGCCAGCAGCCTTACCTCCCGGACTAGCTCCAATGAGCAGTTCTTC. As protein: CASSLTSRTSSNEQFF.

The rearrangement links TRBV13 to TRBJ1-1; D gene ambiguous. CDR1 is PRHDT and CDR2 is FYEKMQ in the germline V gene (reference sequence). The CDR3 loop spans 11 amino acids. V lost 6 bases to trimming and J lost 5 bases, with 7 bases between them. CDR3 amino acids: CASRLMTEAFF. Here the CDR3 DNA reads TGTGCCAGCAGACTGATGACTGAAGCTTTCTTT. Full variable domain (rest looked up from reference TRBV13 and TRBJ1-1): AAGVIQSPRHLIKEKRETATLKCYPIPRHDTVYWYQQGPGQDPQFLISFYEKMQSDKGSIPDRFSAQQFSDYHSELNMSSLELGDSALYFCASRLMTEAFFGQGTRLTVV.

The V call is TRBV4-1, the J call TRBJ2-3, with 8 bases lining up with TRBD1. The V and J ends lost 4 bases and 6 bases, in that order; junction bases with no gene match: 6. The CDR3 contains 14 residues. Germline V gene lookup returns CDR1 MGHRA and CDR2 YSYEKL. This CDR3 reads CASSRDRLGDTQYF. CDR3 DNA sequence: TGCGCCAGCAGCCGGGACAGGCTGGGGGATACGCAGTATTTT.

The V call is TRBV2, the J call TRBJ1-1, with 9 bases aligning to TRBD1. Per germline, CDR1 SNHLY and CDR2 FYNNEI. The CDR3 totals 13 residues. V was pared by 10 bases and J by 1 base, with 4 bases of the junction left unmatched. CDR3 region: CATGQGTNTEAFF. DNA for the CDR3: TGTGCCACAGGACAGGGGACGAACACTGAAGCTTTCTTT.

The rearrangement joins TRBV4-3 to TRBJ2-7; 7 bases map to TRBD1. CDR3 size: 14 residues. CDR1 is LGHNA and CDR2 is YSLEER in the germline V gene. J gave up 1 base and V 2 bases, and 2 bases lay outside the gene matches. CDR3: CASSQLTGSYEQYF. The CDR3 DNA is TGCGCCAGCAGCCAATTGACAGGGTCCTACGAGCAGTACTTC.

The chain has TRBV7-2 and TRBJ2-5; maybe TRBD2 (6 bases). The CDR3 length is 15 residues. Germline V gives CDR1 SGHTA, CDR2 FQGNSA. V was pared by 1 base and J by 5 bases, with 14 bases between. For the CDR3, the DNA is TGTGCCAGCAGCTTAGTGGCTAGCGATAGGGAGACCCAGTACTTC. Protein: CASSLVASDRETQYF.

This chain uses TRBV28 with TRBJ1-3, with 8 bases fitting TRBD1. The CDR3 is 15 amino acids. With 1 base clipped from V and 8 bases from J, the junction kept 7 bases outside the gene matches. Germline loops: CDR1 MDHEN, CDR2 SYDVKM. The CDR3 bases are TGTGCCAGCAGTTTATCCCCGACAGGGGAGGACACCATATATTTT. Protein sequence: CASSLSPTGEDTIYF.

J is TRBJ1-1 and V is TRBV5-4; 8 bases fit TRBD1. The V gene's germline CDR1 is SGHNT and CDR2 YYREEE (reference sequence). The J segment lost 5 bases and the V segment lost 4 bases, leaving 4 bases of the junction unmatched. CDR3 length: 13 residues. The DNA for the CDR3 is TGTGCCAGCAGCCGGGGGGACAGGACTGAAGCTTTCTTT. It translates to CASSRGDRTEAFF.